The rows below give T cell receptor beta chains drawn from one sample of a study of shared clonotypes between healthy human individuals. Libraries were prepared by immunoSEQ multiplex PCR; TCRdb keeps only in-frame clonotypes and omits some of them. The sample includes under 1 million clones, 80% to 95% of them seen just once. Sequencing was carried out using naive CD8+ T cells sorted from blood. Receptors originate from a man aged 25-40 years in good health. Each CDR3 is given with its conserved first and last residue. The D gene is left open where the match is weak. Not all rows give a size; the values are once, few, many and, for expanded clones, a class.

D gene | clone size | J gene | V gene | CDR3 protein | CDR3 DNA
- | once | TRBJ2-3 | TRBV9 | CASSVAGRDPDTQYF | TGTGCCAGCAGCGTAGCCGGGCGGGATCCAGATACGCAGTATTTT
- | once | TRBJ2-1 | TRBV29-1 | CSVEPRGLNNEQFF | TGCAGCGTTGAACCCCGGGGACTTAACAATGAGCAGTTCTTC
- | - | TRBJ2-3 | TRBV27 | CASNQFGQSLDTQYF | TGTGCCAGCAACCAGTTTGGACAGAGTTTAGATACGCAGTATTTT
- | once | TRBJ2-7 | TRBV6-5 | CASSPLSGMGAEQYF | TGTGCCAGCAGTCCTCTAAGCGGGATGGGGGCCGAGCAGTACTTC
TRBD2 | - | TRBJ2-7 | TRBV15 | CATSPTSVSYEQYF | TGTGCCACCAGCCCCACTAGCGTCTCCTACGAGCAGTACTTC
TRBD2 | once | TRBJ2-7 | TRBV2 | CASSAIKGLADVNEQYF | TGTGCCAGCAGTGCGATTAAAGGACTAGCGGATGTCAACGAGCAGTACTTC
- | - | TRBJ2-3 | TRBV9 | CASSGVRDNTDTQYF | TGTGCCAGCAGCGGGGTCCGGGACAACACAGATACGCAGTATTTT
TRBD1 | - | TRBJ2-7 | TRBV18 | CASSPSDRWNEQYF | TGTGCCAGCTCACCATCGGACAGGTGGAACGAGCAGTACTTC
TRBD2 | - | TRBJ2-3 | TRBV5-1 | CASGRTSGLTDTQYF | TGCGCCAGTGGGAGGACTAGCGGACTCACAGATACGCAGTATTTT
TRBD1 | - | TRBJ2-2 | TRBV27 | CASSWDRYPSELFF | TGTGCCAGCAGTTGGGACAGGTACCCGAGTGAGCTGTTTTTT
- | - | TRBJ2-2 | TRBV7-2 | CASSVLGGGLVNTGELFF | TGTGCCAGCAGCGTCCTGGGGGGAGGCCTTGTGAACACCGGGGAGCTGTTTTTT
TRBD2 | - | TRBJ2-1 | TRBV7-6 | CASSIRGLAAPAGYNEQFF | TGTGCCAGCAGCATACGGGGACTAGCGGCCCCGGCGGGATACAATGAGCAGTTCTTC
- | - | TRBJ2-3 | TRBV18 | CASSYGTQYTDTQYF | TGTGCCAGCTCATACGGGACACAATACACAGATACGCAGTATTTT
- | - | TRBJ2-5 | TRBV9 | CASSVFDGRETQYF | TGTGCCAGCAGCGTCTTCGACGGGAGAGAGACCCAGTACTTC
TRBD2 | once | TRBJ2-7 | TRBV4-1 | CASSLRLAGDEQYF | TGCGCCAGCAGCCTGAGACTAGCGGGAGACGAGCAGTACTTC
- | once | TRBJ2-2 | TRBV19 | CASSVRTGELFF | TGTGCCAGTAGTGTGCGGACCGGGGAGCTGTTTTTT
TRBD1 | - | TRBJ1-3 | TRBV10-1 | CASSDPRTGTGNTIYF | TGCGCCAGCAGTGACCCCAGGACAGGGACTGGAAACACCATATATTTT
- | - | TRBJ2-2 | TRBV7-3 | CASSKTGTPNTGELFF | TGTGCCAGCAGCAAAACCGGGACACCGAACACCGGGGAGCTGTTTTTT
- | - | TRBJ2-7 | TRBV29-1 | CSVDGQGPGGYEQYF | TGCAGCGTTGACGGTCAGGGGCCCGGCGGCTACGAGCAGTACTTC
- | - | TRBJ2-1 | TRBV9 | CASSVGGDINEQFF | TGTGCCAGCAGCGTAGGAGGAGACATCAATGAGCAGTTCTTC